This TCR beta chain appears in the sequencing data of a study of blood T cell repertoires in COVID-19 (dated by TCRdb to 2020 to 2021). Turning to the overall study: The collaborator samples originated in the United States, Italy and Spain and spanned the acute and convalescent phases of COVID-19. The prospective study material was composed of cDNA or gDNA derived from T cells, B-cell-depleted T cells, or PBMCs. Samples came from the ongoing ImmuneRACE study (first 160 participants) plus 1,254 subjects from 6 global collaborators. Where HLA class I and class II types were available, the types were taken from metadata supplied by the sample provider, not from assay-based typing. The repertoires were made available in a free public database intended to serve as a resource for research on the immune response to SARS-CoV-2. Subjects who had been exposed to COVID-19, were actively infected with it, or had recovered from it provided the deeply sampled blood TCRbeta repertoires that made up the dataset. The sample metadata nearly always contained a de-identified subject ID, COVID-19 status, age in years and sex.

Participants in the prospective study were enrolled through a virtual design, were aged roughly 18 to 100 years, and lived in about two dozen United States geographic areas. To assign participants to cohorts, the prospective study relied on clinical history that participants themselves reported in a screening survey and a study questionnaire. Recovered participants in ImmuneRACE Cohort 3 were defined by two consecutive negative NP/OP PCR tests, clearance by a healthcare professional, or resolution of symptoms. Each participant in the prospective study had whole blood, serum and a nasopharyngeal or oropharyngeal swab collected by mobile phlebotomists. Participants in the prospective study had the option to provide additional blood draws and questionnaires over a 2-month period. Prospective study blood samples were shipped either frozen or at room temperature before DNA extraction. TCRbeta CDR3 regions were amplified from genomic DNA using the immunoSEQ Assay, a bias-controlled multiplex PCR. In the source study's methods: The number of nucleated cells in each sample was estimated from the amplification of reference gene primers within the assay. Sequence reads were collapsed and filtered to measure the absolute abundance of every unique TCRbeta CDR3 rearrangement. For each sample, productive Simpson clonality was calculated as the square root of Simpson's diversity index over productive rearrangements. TCRdb limited this immuneACCESS table to in-frame rearrangements with V and J called. A share of clones is missing; checked studies link under half to unresolved V genes, and the rest is unexplained. V and J calls and clone size are as listed in that table; D and trimming were resolved from the DNA. The sample table lists over 150,000 clones, roughly nine tenths of them with a count of one. Of the sample, more than 2% falls within the top ten clones.

For this clone: No antigen is known for it. No much larger clone exists at a distance of one base, and base qualities are not known.

Taken from the germline V gene (reference sequence), the CDR1 and CDR2 loops are SEHNR and FQNEAQ. The trim is 5 bases for V and 17 bases for J, with a gap of 18 bases between the germline ends. The CDR3 contains 12 residues, cysteine and phenylalanine counted. Of the read, only the CDR3 DNA is kept; its 36 bases are in frame from base 1. The full study reports these points: Clinical and demographic metadata were provided uncurated, with the amount varying by source and participant.

The sequencing input was PBMCs or T cells enriched from blood (not recorded which). The chain is assembled from TRBV7-9 and TRBJ1-4; no D gene is confidently identified. The sequence derives from a woman aged 25 to 39 who had recovered from COVID-19. The CDR3 region: CASSPGREQYFF. The DNA is as follows: TGTGCCAGCAGCCCCGGGCGGGAACAGTACTTTTTT.